The 3 T cell receptor gamma chains in this list originate from one sample, sequenced in a study of gamma-delta chains in newborns, infants, children. TCRdb repeated clone calling on the reads with CATT. Of hundreds of gamma-chain clones in the sample, over 35% were seen once. Sequenced sample: blood. Every receptor here comes from a child who was a newborn, infant or young child, either healthy, febrile or measles-vaccinated (not recorded which).

In the case of this clone: A far larger clone is off by one base, so a read error is likely. V gene TRGV9 combines with J gene TRGJP. No J gene is reported in TCRdb; it was inferred here by comparing the DNA with germline. CDR1 is GITISATS and CDR2 is ISYDGTV in the germline V gene (reference sequence). CDR3 length: 15 residues. CDR3 region: CALWEVQLGKKSKVF. Written as DNA, the CDR3 is TGTGCCTTGTGGGAGGTGCAGTTGGGCAAAAAAAGCAAGGTATTT.

Concerning this clone: Possible read error: a much larger clone is one base away. The CDR3 bases are TGTGCCACCGGGGATAGGAATTATAAGAAACTCTTT. Amino acids: CATGDRNYKKLF. This chain connects TRGV8 to TRGJ1 or TRGJ2. Matching the DNA to germline supplied the J gene, which TCRdb does not give. This CDR3 is 12 amino acids long. The germline gives CDR1 VENAVY, CDR2 YDSYNSRV.

Worth noting for this clone: With a much larger clone just one base away, this may be a read error. TRGV9 is the V gene, and the J gene was not called. The CDR3 is 15 residues long. Germline CDR1 GITISATS, CDR2 ISYDGTV (reference sequence). The CDR3 bases are TGTGCCTTGTGGGAGGTGCGGTTGGGCAAAAAAATTAAGGTATTT. It specifies CALWEVRLGKKIKVF.